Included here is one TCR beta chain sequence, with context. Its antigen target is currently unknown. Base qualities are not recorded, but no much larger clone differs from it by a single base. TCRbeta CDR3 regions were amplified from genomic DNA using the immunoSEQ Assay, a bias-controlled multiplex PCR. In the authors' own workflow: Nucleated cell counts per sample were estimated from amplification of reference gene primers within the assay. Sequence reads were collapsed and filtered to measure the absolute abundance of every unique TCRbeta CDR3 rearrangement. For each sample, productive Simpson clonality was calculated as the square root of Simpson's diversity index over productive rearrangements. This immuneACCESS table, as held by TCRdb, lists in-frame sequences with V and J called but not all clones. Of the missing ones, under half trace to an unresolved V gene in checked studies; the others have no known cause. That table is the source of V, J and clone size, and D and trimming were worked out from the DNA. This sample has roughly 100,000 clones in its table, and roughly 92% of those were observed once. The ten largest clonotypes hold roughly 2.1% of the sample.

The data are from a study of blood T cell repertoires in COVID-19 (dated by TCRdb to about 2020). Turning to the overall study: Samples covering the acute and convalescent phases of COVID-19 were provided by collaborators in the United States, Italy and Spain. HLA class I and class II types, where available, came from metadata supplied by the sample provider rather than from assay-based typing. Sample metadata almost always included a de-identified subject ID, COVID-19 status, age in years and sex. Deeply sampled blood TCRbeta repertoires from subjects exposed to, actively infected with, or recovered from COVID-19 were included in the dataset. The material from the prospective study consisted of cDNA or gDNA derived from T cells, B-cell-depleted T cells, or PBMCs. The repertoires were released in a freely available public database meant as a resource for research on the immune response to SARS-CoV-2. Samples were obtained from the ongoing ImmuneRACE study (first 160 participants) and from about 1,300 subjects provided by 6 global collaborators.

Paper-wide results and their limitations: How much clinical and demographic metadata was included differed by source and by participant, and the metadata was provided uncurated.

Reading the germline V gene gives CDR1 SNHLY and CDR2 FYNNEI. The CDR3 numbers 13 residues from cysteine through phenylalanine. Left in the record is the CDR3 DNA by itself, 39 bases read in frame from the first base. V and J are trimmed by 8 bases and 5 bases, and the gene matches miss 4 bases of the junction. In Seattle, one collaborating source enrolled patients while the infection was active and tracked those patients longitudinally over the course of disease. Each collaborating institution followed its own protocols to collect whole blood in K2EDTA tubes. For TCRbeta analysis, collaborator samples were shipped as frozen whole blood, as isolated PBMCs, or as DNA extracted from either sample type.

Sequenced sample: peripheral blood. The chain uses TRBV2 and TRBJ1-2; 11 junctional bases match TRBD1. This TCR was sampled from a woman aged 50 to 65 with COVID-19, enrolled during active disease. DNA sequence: TGTGCCAGCCAGGACAGGGGGCTTTATGGCTACACCTTC. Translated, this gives CASQDRGLYGYTF.